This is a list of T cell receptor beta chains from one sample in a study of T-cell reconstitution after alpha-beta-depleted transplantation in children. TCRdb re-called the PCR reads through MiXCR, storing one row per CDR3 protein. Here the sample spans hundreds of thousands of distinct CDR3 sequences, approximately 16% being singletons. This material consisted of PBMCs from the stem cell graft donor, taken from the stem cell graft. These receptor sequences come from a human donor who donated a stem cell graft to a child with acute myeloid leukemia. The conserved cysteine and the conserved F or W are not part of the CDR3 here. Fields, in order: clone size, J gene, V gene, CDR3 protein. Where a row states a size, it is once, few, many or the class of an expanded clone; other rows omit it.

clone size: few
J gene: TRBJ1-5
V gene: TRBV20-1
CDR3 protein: SARDRFGNQPQH

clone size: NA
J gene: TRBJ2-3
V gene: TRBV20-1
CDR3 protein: SARVVGLPDTQY

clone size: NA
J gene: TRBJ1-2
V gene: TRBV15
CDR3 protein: ATRSRGGYGYT

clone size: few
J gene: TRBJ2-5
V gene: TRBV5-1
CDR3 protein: ASSLMSTTQETQY

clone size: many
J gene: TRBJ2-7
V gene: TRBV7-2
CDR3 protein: ASSLARFGYEQY

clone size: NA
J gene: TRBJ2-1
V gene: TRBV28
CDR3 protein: ASSLNRGAYNEQF

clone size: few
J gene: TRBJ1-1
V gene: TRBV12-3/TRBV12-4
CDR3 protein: ASSPQLSTEAF

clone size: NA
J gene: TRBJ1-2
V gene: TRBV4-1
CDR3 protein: ASSQEGTYGYT

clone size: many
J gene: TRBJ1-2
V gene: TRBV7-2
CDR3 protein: ASSLDSFGGPT

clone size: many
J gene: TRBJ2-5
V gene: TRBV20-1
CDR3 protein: SAGEGGRETQY

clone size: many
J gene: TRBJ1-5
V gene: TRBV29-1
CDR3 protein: SVGQVNQPQH

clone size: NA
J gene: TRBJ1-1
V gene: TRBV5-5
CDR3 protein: ASSLGRRTDTEAF

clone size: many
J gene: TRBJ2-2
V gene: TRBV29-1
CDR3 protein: SFTGTGRTGELF

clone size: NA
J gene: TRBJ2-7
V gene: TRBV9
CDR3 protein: ASSEGQSSYEQY

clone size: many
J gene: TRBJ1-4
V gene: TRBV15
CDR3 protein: ATSREADNEKLF

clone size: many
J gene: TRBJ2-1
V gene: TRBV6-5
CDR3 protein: ASSYSTGFHEQF